The clone carrying this T cell receptor (beta chain) came up a few times. Its antigen remains unknown. This sample was included in a study of vaccination and CD4 T cells after COVID-19. Study context: Each participant was administered two doses of a vaccine, which was either BNT162b2 or mRNA-1273. Overall study results and limits: In median terms, SARS-CoV-2-reactive clonotypes went from roughly 21 to 40, a nonsignificant rise.

The CDR3 consists of 18 residues. The V gene's germline CDR1 is MNHEY and CDR2 SMNVEV (reference sequence). Trimming took 6 bases from V and 8 from J; bases not matched to a gene: 16. Sequencing of the DNA from cultured CD4+ T cells was carried out with the Oncomine TCR Beta short-read assay. TCRdb processed the PCR reads anew with MiXCR; each CDR3 protein has one entry. Of over 10,000 distinct CDR3 sequences listed, roughly 44% are singletons. Described treatment: roughly nine-day PBMC culture with coronavirus spike peptide pools or control peptides (ViraFEST assay). The clonotype comes from a human donor with COVID-19. V and J are TRBV27 and TRBJ1-6; 10 bases are shared with TRBD1. Sequencing was done on a sample of cultured CD4+ T cells from blood. The CDR3, as DNA: TGTGCCAGCAGCCCCTACCAGGGGGGGACAGGGGACGATTCACCCCTCCACTTT. Translation: CASSPYQGGTGDDSPLHF.